These T cell receptor beta chains were read from a single sample in a study of chemoradiotherapy in HPV16-positive cancers. Generated by immunoSEQ multiplex PCR, the TCRdb table keeps only in-frame clones and is missing some. The repertoire holds about 10,000 clones, with about 83% as singletons. The sample here was blood, taken from a patient who underwent chemoradiotherapy. The receptors were gathered from a human donor with HPV-associated anogenital cancer. CDR3s include the opening cysteine and the closing phenylalanine or tryptophan. A D gene is named only where the DNA matches it firmly. Size values are once, few and many counts, or a class for expanded clones, and some rows have none.

v_gene	d_gene	abundance	j_gene	CDR3nt	CDR3aa
TRBV19	.	.	TRBJ2-2	TGTGCCAGTAGTTTCCAGGCGACAGGCAAAGCCGGGGAGCTGTTTTTT	CASSFQATGKAGELFF
TRBV9	TRBD1	.	TRBJ1-5	TGTGCCAGCAGCGTAGGAGGACAGGGCTATCAGCCCCAGCATTTT	CASSVGGQGYQPQHF
TRBV15	.	.	TRBJ2-2	TGTGCCACCAGCAAGCTAGCAGAGACCGGGGAGCTGTTTTTT	CATSKLAETGELFF
TRBV4-1	.	.	TRBJ2-1	TGCGCCAGCAGCCAAGATCAACGGGGGCACTCCTACAATGAGCAGTTCTTC	CASSQDQRGHSYNEQFF
TRBV5-4	.	once	TRBJ2-1	TGTGCCAGCAGTTTAGGACTCACCCTGGATGAGCAGTTCTTC	CASSLGLTLDEQFF
TRBV7-9	.	.	TRBJ1-2	TGTGCCAGCAGCCTGGAGGCCAGGTGGAGGGGCTACACCTTC	CASSLEARWRGYTF
TRBV5-4	TRBD2	.	TRBJ2-2	TGTGCCAGCAGCTTGCAACGCGGGGGGACAAACACCGGGGAGCTGTTTTTT	CASSLQRGGTNTGELFF
TRBV5-4	TRBD1	.	TRBJ2-5	TGTGCCAGCAGCATGGACAGGGGGTACCAAGAGACCCAGTACTTC	CASSMDRGYQETQYF
TRBV27	TRBD1	.	TRBJ1-4	TGTGCCAGCAGTCCGGGACAGGTTAATGAAAAACTGTTTTTT	CASSPGQVNEKLFF
TRBV11-1	.	once	TRBJ2-2	TGTGCCAGCAGCTCTATAACCGGGGAGCTGTTTTTT	CASSSITGELFF
TRBV5-6	.	.	TRBJ1-1	TGTGCCAGCAGCTTGGATCCAGGGTGGAACACTGAAGCTTTCTTT	CASSLDPGWNTEAFF
TRBV7-2	.	.	TRBJ2-6	TGTGCCAGCAGCCTCAGGGTGGGCTCTGGGGCCAACGTCCTGACTTTC	CASSLRVGSGANVLTF
TRBV11-2	.	.	TRBJ1-1	TGTGCCAGCAGCTTTTCCCAGGGACTGAACACTGAAGCTTTCTTT	CASSFSQGLNTEAFF
TRBV4-1	TRBD1	.	TRBJ1-3	TGCGCCAGCAGCGTCAGAGGGACAGGGGCTGGAAACACCATATATTTT	CASSVRGTGAGNTIYF
TRBV7-3	.	.	TRBJ2-7	TGTGCCAGCAGCTCCCAGGACGGCTACGAGCAGTACTTC	CASSSQDGYEQYF
TRBV6-5	.	.	TRBJ1-2	TGTGCCAGCAGTTCGCCCTCGGACGGCTACTATGGCTACACCTTC	CASSSPSDGYYGYTF
TRBV7-7	TRBD2	.	TRBJ2-2	TGTGCCAGCAGCCGTAGCGGGGGTACGAACACCGGGGAGCTGTTTTTT	CASSRSGGTNTGELFF
TRBV14	TRBD1	.	TRBJ1-4	TGTGCCAGCAGCCCCCGAACAGGGGGTGGCGAAAAACTGTTTTTT	CASSPRTGGGEKLFF
TRBV30	.	.	TRBJ1-2	TGTGCCTGGACGTCTGGGGTACGCTACACCTTC	CAWTSGVRYTF
TRBV7-8	.	.	TRBJ1-1	TGTGCCAGCAGGGTACAGGGAGGGAACACTGAAGCTTTCTTT	CASRVQGGNTEAFF
TRBV5-6	.	few	TRBJ1-2	TGTGCCAGCAGAACCGCCCAGTTTAGGCACTATGGCTACACCTTC	CASRTAQFRHYGYTF
TRBV7-8	TRBD1	once	TRBJ1-3	TGTGCCAGCCGTCAGGGGGCTAATGGAAACACCATATATTTT	CASRQGANGNTIYF
TRBV27	TRBD1	.	TRBJ1-5	TGTGCCAGCAGGCCACAGGGGTTCCCTAATCAGCCCCAGCATTTT	CASRPQGFPNQPQHF
TRBV6-6	.	.	TRBJ2-7	TGTGCCAGCAGTAACCCTTACAGGTCCTACGAGCAGTACTTC	CASSNPYRSYEQYF
TRBV4-1	TRBD1	.	TRBJ1-1	TGCGCCAGCAGCCAAGCTTACAGGGGTCGGACTGAAGCTTTCTTT	CASSQAYRGRTEAFF
TRBV7-9	.	few	TRBJ1-1	TGTGCCAGCAGCTTAGATCTGGGCACTGAAGCTTTCTTT	CASSLDLGTEAFF
TRBV7-9	.	once	TRBJ2-4	TGTGCCAGCAGCTTAACGGGTGGGGCCAAAAACATTCAGTACTTC	CASSLTGGAKNIQYF
TRBV19	TRBD2	.	TRBJ2-7	TGTGCCAGTAGGGGACTAGCGGGGAACCAGCAGTACTTC	CASRGLAGNQQYF
TRBV10-1	.	.	TRBJ2-2	TGCGCCAGCAATGAGGGAGTCACCGGGGAGCTGTTTTTT	CASNEGVTGELFF
TRBV10-3	.	.	TRBJ2-3	TGTGCCATCAGTGAGTCGATAAGCGGGCGCACAGATACGCAGTATTTT	CAISESISGRTDTQYF
TRBV21-1	.	.	TRBJ1-2	TGTGCCAGCAGCCTACTAACCGGGTGGGAAAATGGCTACACCTTC	CASSLLTGWENGYTF
TRBV11-3	.	.	TRBJ1-1	TGTGCCAGCAAGGGCCGGGGGAACACTGAAGCTTTCTTT	CASKGRGNTEAFF
TRBV4-3	.	.	TRBJ2-7	TGCGCCAGCAGCCAAGAAAGGGACTACGAGCAGTACTTC	CASSQERDYEQYF
TRBV7-9	.	.	TRBJ2-2	TGTGCCAGCAGCTTACCCGCGCAGGGGAACACCGGGGAGCTGTTTTTT	CASSLPAQGNTGELFF
TRBV19	.	once	TRBJ1-4	TGTGCCAGTAGTATAGGTCCGGAACCCTCAAGAAAACTGTTTTTT	CASSIGPEPSRKLFF
TRBV7-2	.	.	TRBJ1-2	TGTGCCAGCAACCTCGGACAGAACTATGGCTACACCTTC	CASNLGQNYGYTF
TRBV7-9	.	.	TRBJ1-2	TGTGCCAGCAGACGGGATAACTATGGCTACACCTTC	CASRRDNYGYTF
TRBV7-9	TRBD1	.	TRBJ2-2	TGTGCCAGCAGGGGGACAGGGGATAACACCGGGGAGCTGTTTTTT	CASRGTGDNTGELFF
TRBV7-6	TRBD1	.	TRBJ2-3	TGTGCCAGCAGCCCCAGGACAGGGTCTAGCACAGATACGCAGTATTTT	CASSPRTGSSTDTQYF
TRBV19	.	.	TRBJ1-5	TGTGCCAGTAGTTCCGGTAACAATCAGCCCCAGCATTTT	CASSSGNNQPQHF
TRBV7-3	TRBD2	.	TRBJ2-5	TGTGCCAGCAGCTTAGGCGGGGGGGCCCAAGAGACCCAGTACTTC	CASSLGGGAQETQYF
TRBV7-6	TRBD1	.	TRBJ2-7	TGTGCCAGCAGCCGACAGGGCCTAGGCGAGCAGTACTTC	CASSRQGLGEQYF
TRBV18	.	.	TRBJ1-2	TGTGCCAGCTCACCACCGAGAGGGGGACTCGGCGGCTACACCTTC	CASSPPRGGLGGYTF
TRBV6-1	.	.	TRBJ1-2	TGTGCCAGTAGAGGGGACTACATTTATGGCTACACCTTC	CASRGDYIYGYTF
TRBV7-8	.	.	TRBJ2-3	TGTGCCAGCAGCCGAAGGGGAGTGGGGGGTTGGGTAGATACGCAGTATTTT	CASSRRGVGGWVDTQYF
TRBV18	TRBD1	.	TRBJ1-2	TGTGCCAGCTCACCAGGACAGGGGGCCCGAGCTAACTATGGCTACACCTTC	CASSPGQGARANYGYTF
TRBV11-1	.	.	TRBJ1-2	TGTGCCAGCAGCTTAAGTACAGGTTTGCCGTATGGCTACACCTTC	CASSLSTGLPYGYTF
TRBV4-1	TRBD2	.	TRBJ2-7	TGCGCCAGCAGTCCGACTTACGTGACTAGCCCCTACGAGCAGTACTTC	CASSPTYVTSPYEQYF